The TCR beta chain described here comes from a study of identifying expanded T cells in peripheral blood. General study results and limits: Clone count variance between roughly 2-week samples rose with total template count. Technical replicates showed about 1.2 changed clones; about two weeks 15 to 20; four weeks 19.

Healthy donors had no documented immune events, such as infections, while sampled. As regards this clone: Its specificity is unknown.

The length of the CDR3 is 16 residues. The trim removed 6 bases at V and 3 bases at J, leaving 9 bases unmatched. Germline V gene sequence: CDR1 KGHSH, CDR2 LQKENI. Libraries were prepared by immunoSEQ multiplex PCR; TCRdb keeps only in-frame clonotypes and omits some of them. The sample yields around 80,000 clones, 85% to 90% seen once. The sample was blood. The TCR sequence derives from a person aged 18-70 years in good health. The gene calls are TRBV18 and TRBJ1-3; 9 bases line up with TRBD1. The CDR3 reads CASSPSGDRDGNTIYF. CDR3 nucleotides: TGTGCCAGCTCCCCAAGTGGGGACAGGGATGGAAACACCATATATTTT.